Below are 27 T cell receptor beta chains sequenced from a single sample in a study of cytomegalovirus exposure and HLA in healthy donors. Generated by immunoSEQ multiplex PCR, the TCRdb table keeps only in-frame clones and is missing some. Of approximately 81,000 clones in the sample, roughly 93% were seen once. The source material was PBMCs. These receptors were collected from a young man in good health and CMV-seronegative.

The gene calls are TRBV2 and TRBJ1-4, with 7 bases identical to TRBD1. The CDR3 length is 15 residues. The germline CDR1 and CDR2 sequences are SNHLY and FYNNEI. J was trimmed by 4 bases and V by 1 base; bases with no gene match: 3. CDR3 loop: CASSEEGGLNEKLFF. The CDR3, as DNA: TGTGCCAGCAGTGAAGAAGGGGGCCTTAATGAAAAACTGTTTTTT.

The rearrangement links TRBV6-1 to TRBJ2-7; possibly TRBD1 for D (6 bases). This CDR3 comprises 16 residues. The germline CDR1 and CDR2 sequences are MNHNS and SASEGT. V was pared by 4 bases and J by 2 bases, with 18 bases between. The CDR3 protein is CASSGRRGRGTYEQYF. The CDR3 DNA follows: TGTGCCAGCAGTGGGCGGCGTGGTAGGGGGACCTACGAGCAGTACTTC.

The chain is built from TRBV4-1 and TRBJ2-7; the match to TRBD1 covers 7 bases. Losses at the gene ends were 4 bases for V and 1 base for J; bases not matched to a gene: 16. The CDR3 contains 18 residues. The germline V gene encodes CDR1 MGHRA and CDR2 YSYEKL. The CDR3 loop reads CASSLQGPGQVLSYEQYF. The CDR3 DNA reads TGCGCCAGCAGCCTTCAGGGGCCCGGACAGGTCTTATCCTACGAGCAGTACTTC.

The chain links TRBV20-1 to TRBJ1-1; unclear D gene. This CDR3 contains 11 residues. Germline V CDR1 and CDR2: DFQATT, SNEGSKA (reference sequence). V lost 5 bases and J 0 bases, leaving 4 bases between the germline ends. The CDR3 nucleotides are TGCAGTGCTCGTTTGAACACTGAAGCTTTCTTT. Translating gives CSARLNTEAFF.

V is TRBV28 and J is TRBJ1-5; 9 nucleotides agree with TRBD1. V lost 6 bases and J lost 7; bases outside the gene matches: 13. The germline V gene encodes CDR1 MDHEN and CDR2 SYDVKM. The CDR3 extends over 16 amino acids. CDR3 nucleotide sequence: TGTGCCAGCAGCTCGGGGGGGACAGGGAATGGGCAGCCCCAGCATTTT. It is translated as CASSSGGTGNGQPQHF.

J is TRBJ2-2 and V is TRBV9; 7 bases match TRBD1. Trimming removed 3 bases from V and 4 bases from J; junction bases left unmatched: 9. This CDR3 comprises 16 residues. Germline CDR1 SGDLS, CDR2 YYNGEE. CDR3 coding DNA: TGTGCCAGCAGCGCGACAGGGACCCCCCTCACCGGGGAGCTGTTTTTT. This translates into CASSATGTPLTGELFF.

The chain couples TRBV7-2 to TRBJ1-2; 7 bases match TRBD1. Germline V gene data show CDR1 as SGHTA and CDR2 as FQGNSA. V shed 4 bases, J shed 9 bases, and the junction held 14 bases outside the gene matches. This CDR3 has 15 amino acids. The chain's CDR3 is CASSSRRQGHPSYTF. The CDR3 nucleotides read TGTGCCAGCAGCTCTCGTAGACAGGGCCACCCCAGCTACACCTTC.

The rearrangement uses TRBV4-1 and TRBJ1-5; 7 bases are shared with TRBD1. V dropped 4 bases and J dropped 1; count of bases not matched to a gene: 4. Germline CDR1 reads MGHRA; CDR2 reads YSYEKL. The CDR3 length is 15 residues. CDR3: CASSPSRGSNQPQHF. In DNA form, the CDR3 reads TGCGCCAGCAGCCCCTCCAGGGGGAGCAATCAGCCCCAGCATTTT.

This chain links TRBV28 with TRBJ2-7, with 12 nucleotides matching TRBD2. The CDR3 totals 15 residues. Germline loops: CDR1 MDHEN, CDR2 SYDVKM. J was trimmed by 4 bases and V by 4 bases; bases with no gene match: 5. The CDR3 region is CASSSPTSGRYEQYF. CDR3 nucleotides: TGTGCCAGCAGTTCCCCGACTAGCGGGAGATACGAGCAGTACTTC.

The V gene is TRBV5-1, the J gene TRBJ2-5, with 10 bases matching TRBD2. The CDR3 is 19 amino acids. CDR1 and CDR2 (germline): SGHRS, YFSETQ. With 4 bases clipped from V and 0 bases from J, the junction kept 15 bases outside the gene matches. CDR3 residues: CASSLIAGGVKAYQETQYF. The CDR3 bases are TGCGCCAGCAGCCTTATAGCGGGGGGTGTTAAAGCGTACCAAGAGACCCAGTACTTC.

CDR3 sequence (DNA): TGTGCCAGCAGCCAAGGGGCGGGTCTATACGAGCAGTACTTC. This encodes CASSQGAGLYEQYF. The chain joins TRBV4-2 to TRBJ2-5; D is perhaps TRBD2 (5 bases). The last part of the DNA fits TRBJ2-7 better; the J call may be wrong. Per germline, CDR1 LGHNA and CDR2 YNFKEQ. The CDR3 has 14 residues.

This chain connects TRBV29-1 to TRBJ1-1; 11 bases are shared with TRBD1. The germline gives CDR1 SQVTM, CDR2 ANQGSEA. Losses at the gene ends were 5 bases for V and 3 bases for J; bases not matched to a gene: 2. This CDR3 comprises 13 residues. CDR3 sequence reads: CSVRTGGHTEAFF. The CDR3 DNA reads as TGCAGCGTTCGGACAGGGGGCCACACTGAAGCTTTCTTT.

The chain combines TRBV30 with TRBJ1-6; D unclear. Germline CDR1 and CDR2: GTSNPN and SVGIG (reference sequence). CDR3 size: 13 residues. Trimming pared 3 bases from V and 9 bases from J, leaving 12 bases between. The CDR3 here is CAWRPMTGSPLHF. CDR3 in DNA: TGTGCCTGGAGACCTATGACGGGTTCACCCCTCCACTTT.

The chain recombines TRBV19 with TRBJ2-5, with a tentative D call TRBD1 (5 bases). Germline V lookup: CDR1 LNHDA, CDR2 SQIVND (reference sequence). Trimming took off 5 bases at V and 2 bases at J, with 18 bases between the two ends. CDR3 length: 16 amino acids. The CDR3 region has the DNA TGTGCCAGTAGTTCATATCCCAGGGAAATTCAAGAGACCCAGTACTTC. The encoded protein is CASSSYPREIQETQYF.

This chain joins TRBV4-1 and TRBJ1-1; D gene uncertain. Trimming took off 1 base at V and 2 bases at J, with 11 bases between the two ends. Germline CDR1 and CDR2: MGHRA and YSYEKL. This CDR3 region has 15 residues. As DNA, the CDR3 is TGCGCCAGCAGCCAAGGCCCCCAGATTAACACTGAAGCTTTCTTT. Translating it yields CASSQGPQINTEAFF.

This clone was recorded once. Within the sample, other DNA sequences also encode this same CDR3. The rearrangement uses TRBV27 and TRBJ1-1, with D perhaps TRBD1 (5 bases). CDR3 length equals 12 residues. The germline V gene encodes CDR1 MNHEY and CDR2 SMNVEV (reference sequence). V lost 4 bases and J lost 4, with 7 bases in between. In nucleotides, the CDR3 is TGTGCCAGCAGTTCGGGGGGCACTGAAGCTTTCTTT. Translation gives CASSSGGTEAFF.

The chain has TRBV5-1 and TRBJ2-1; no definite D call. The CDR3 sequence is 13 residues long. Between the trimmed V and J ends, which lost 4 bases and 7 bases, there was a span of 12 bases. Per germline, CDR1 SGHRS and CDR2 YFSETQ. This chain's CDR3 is CASSEGTGNEQFF. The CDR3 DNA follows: TGCGCCAGCAGCGAAGGAACGGGTAATGAGCAGTTCTTC.

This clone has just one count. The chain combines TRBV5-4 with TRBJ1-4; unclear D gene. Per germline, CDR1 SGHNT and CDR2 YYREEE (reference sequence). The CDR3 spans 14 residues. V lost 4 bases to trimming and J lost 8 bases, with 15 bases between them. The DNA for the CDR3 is TGTGCCAGCAGCGAGGAGCTCATCCAGGAAAAACTGTTTTTT. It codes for CASSEELIQEKLFF.

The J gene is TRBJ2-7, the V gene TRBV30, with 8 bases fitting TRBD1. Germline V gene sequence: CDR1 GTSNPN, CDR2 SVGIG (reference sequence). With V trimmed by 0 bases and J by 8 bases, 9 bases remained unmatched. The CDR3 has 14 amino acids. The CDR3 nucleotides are TGTGCCTGGAGTGTACTGCAGGGGGCCGGGAAGCAGTACTTC. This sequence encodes CAWSVLQGAGKQYF.

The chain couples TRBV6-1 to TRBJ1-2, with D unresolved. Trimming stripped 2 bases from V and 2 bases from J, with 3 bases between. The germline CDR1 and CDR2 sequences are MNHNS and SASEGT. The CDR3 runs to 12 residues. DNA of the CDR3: TGTGCCAGCAGTGAAACAAACTATGGCTACACCTTC. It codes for CASSETNYGYTF.

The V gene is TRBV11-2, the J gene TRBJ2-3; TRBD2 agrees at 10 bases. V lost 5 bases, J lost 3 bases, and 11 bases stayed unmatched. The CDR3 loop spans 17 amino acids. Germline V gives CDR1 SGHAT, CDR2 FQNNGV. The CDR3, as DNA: TGTGCCAGCAGCACAAAAACCGGGACTAGCGTTACAGATACGCAGTATTTT. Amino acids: CASSTKTGTSVTDTQYF. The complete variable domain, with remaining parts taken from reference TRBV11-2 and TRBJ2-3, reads EAGVAQSPRYKIIEKRQSVAFWCNPISGHATLYWYQQILGQGPKLLIQFQNNGVVDDSQLPKDRFSAERLKGVDSTLKIQPAKLEDSAVYLCASSTKTGTSVTDTQYFGPGTRLTVL.

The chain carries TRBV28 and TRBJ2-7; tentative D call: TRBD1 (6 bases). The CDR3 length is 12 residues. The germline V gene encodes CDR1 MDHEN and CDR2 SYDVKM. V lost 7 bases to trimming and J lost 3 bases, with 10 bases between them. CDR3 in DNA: TGTGCCAGCACCAGGGGCAACTACGAGCAGTACTTC. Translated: CASTRGNYEQYF.

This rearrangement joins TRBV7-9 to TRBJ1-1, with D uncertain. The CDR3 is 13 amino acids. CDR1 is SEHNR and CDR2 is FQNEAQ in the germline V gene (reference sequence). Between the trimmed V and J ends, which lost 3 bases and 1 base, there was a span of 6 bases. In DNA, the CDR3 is TGTGCCAGCAGCTTCGGGAAGAACACTGAAGCTTTCTTT. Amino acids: CASSFGKNTEAFF.

The CDR3 nucleotides read TGTGCCAGCAACGTGGGGGAACAGGGGGCCTACGAGCAGTACTTC. Translating gives CASNVGEQGAYEQYF. The chain uses TRBV5-8 and TRBJ2-7, with TRBD1 matching 8 bases. Germline V gene data show CDR1 as SGHTS and CDR2 as YDEGEE. The CDR3 runs 15 residues. The trim removed 6 bases at V and 2 bases at J, leaving 10 bases unmatched.

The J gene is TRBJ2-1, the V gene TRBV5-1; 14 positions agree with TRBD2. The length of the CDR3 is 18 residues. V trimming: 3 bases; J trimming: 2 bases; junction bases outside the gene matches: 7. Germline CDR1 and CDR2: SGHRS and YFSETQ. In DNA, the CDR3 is TGCGCCAGCAGCTCCCGACTAGCGGGAGGGCCTACCTACAATGAGCAGTTCTTC. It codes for CASSSRLAGGPTYNEQFF. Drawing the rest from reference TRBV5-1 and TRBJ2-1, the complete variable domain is KAGVTQTPRYLIKTRGQQVTLSCSPISGHRSVSWYQQTPGQGLQFLFEYFSETQRNKGNFPGRFSGRQFSNSRSEMNVSTLELGDSALYLCASSSRLAGGPTYNEQFFGPGTRLTVL.

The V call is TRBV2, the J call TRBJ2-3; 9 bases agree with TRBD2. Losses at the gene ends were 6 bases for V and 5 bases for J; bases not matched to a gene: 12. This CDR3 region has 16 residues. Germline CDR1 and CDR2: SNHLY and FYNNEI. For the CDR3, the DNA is TGTGCCAGCAGGCCAGGGAGAGCGGGAGGCGGAGATACGCAGTATTTT. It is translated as CASRPGRAGGGDTQYF.

In nucleotides, the CDR3 is TGCGCCAGCCACCGGGACAGGGCTCTGGGGCACAATGAGCAGTTCTTC. It yields the protein CASHRDRALGHNEQFF. The chain joins TRBV5-1 to TRBJ2-1; 9 nucleotides agree with TRBD1. This CDR3 contains 16 residues. Losses at the gene ends were 7 bases for V and 5 bases for J; bases not matched to a gene: 13. The germline V gene encodes CDR1 SGHRS and CDR2 YFSETQ.